The present entry profiles one T cell receptor (beta chain) with its context. The junction shows a germline mismatch at one end, possibly a read error. TCRdb re-analysed the RT-PCR reads in MiXCR, keeping a single row per CDR3 protein. The sample has around 850,000 distinct CDR3 sequences; around a sixth are singletons. The data were taken from a study of response to subunit inactivated influenza vaccine. This CDR3 is 14 amino acids long. The germline CDR1 and CDR2 sequences are SGHRS and YFSETQ. The specimen was PBMCs from blood, collected around 5 days after vaccination. This receptor was taken from a man aged 45-65 years who received an inactivated influenza vaccine. The V and J genes are TRBV5-1 and TRBJ2-3, with 8 bases matching TRBD1. CDR3 in DNA: TGCGCCACCAGCCTCGGACAGGGAGAGGATACGCAGTATTTT. Translation: CATSLGQGEDTQYF. Full variable domain (missing parts from reference TRBV5-1 and TRBJ2-3): KAGVTQTPRYLIKTRGQQVTLSCSPISGHRSVSWYQQTPGQGLQFLFEYFSETQRNKGNFPGRFSGRQFSNSRSEMNVSTLELGDSALYLCATSLGQGEDTQYFGPGTRLTVL.